A selection of T cell receptor beta chains follows, all from one sample in a study of shared clonotypes between healthy human individuals. The assay was immunoSEQ multiplex PCR, and TCRdb's table has in-frame clones only and misses some. Found here are about 2 million clones, less than 95% of them singletons; the top ten hold roughly 1%. Sequenced sample: naive CD8+ T cells sorted from blood. These receptors were collected from a man younger than 30 in good health. Each CDR3 is given with its conserved first and last residue. The D gene is left open where the match is weak. Where a row states a size, it is once, few, many or the class of an expanded clone; other rows omit it.

size | J | V | D | CDR3 | DNA
- | TRBJ2-7 | TRBV29-1 | TRBD1 | CSVGESGQPSSYEQYF | TGCAGCGTTGGGGAATCGGGACAGCCTTCCTCCTACGAGCAGTACTTC
- | TRBJ2-3 | TRBV7-9 | - | CASASKVRAYTDTQYF | TGTGCCAGCGCGTCTAAGGTCAGAGCATACACAGATACGCAGTATTTT
- | TRBJ2-2 | TRBV9 | TRBD2 | CASSVPETSGDSGELFF | TGTGCCAGCAGCGTCCCCGAGACTAGCGGGGACTCCGGGGAGCTGTTTTTT
- | TRBJ1-1 | TRBV7-2 | - | CASSLVSQGEDTEAFF | TGTGCCAGCAGCTTAGTGTCCCAGGGTGAGGACACTGAAGCTTTCTTT
- | TRBJ1-2 | TRBV7-8 | - | CASSLVPDTNYGYTF | TGTGCCAGCAGCTTAGTGCCGGACACTAACTATGGCTACACCTTC
once | TRBJ1-4 | TRBV5-4 | TRBD1 | CASRDRGGEKLFF | TGTGCCAGCCGGGACAGGGGAGGTGAAAAACTGTTTTTT
- | TRBJ2-7 | TRBV28 | - | CASSRRGGLYEQYF | TGTGCCAGCAGCCGACGAGGGGGATTGTACGAGCAGTACTTC
- | TRBJ2-7 | TRBV6-5 | - | CASESGTTYEQYF | TGTGCCAGCGAGTCCGGGACCACCTACGAGCAGTACTTC
- | TRBJ2-1 | TRBV19 | - | CASSMWREGGEQFF | TGTGCCAGTAGTATGTGGCGAGAGGGGGGTGAGCAGTTCTTC
- | TRBJ1-1 | TRBV6-1 | - | CASSEDFTLNTEAFF | TGTGCCAGCAGTGAAGATTTTACTTTGAACACTGAAGCTTTCTTT
- | TRBJ2-7 | TRBV5-4 | TRBD1 | CASSLRGQGAVEQYF | TGTGCCAGCAGCTTGCGAGGACAGGGGGCTGTCGAGCAGTACTTC
- | TRBJ2-7 | TRBV5-1 | - | CASSSSLGTTYEQYF | TGCGCCAGCAGCTCCAGCCTTGGGACAACTTACGAGCAGTACTTC
- | TRBJ2-1 | TRBV10-3 | - | CAISGGPGEEQFF | TGTGCCATCAGTGGGGGACCCGGTGAGGAGCAGTTCTTC
- | TRBJ1-2 | TRBV25-1 | TRBD1 | CASSADPGQENYGYTF | TGTGCCAGCAGTGCTGATCCCGGACAGGAAAACTATGGCTACACCTTC
- | TRBJ2-3 | TRBV19 | TRBD2 | CASRERGVTDTQYF | TGTGCCAGTAGGGAGCGGGGGGTCACAGATACGCAGTATTTT
- | TRBJ1-1 | TRBV4-1 | - | CASSRGGTEAFF | TGCGCCAGCAGCCGAGGGGGCACTGAAGCTTTCTTT
- | TRBJ2-3 | TRBV11-3 | - | CASSDNDGGVTDTQYF | TGTGCCAGCAGCGACAATGATGGGGGAGTCACAGATACGCAGTATTTT
once | TRBJ2-2 | TRBV27 | - | CASSLGYYGELFF | TGTGCCAGCAGCCTAGGGTATTACGGGGAGCTGTTTTTT
once | TRBJ2-1 | TRBV27 | - | CASSSVPYSHEQFF | TGTGCCAGCAGTTCCGTCCCTTACTCGCATGAGCAGTTCTTC
- | TRBJ2-7 | TRBV4-1 | - | CASSPRVANYEQYF | TGCGCCAGCAGCCCTAGGGTGGCCAACTACGAGCAGTACTTC
once | TRBJ1-2 | TRBV4-3 | - | CASSQDKGGAVYGYTF | TGCGCCAGCAGCCAAGATAAAGGAGGGGCGGTATATGGCTACACCTTC
once | TRBJ2-7 | TRBV20-1 | - | CSATGSYEQYF | TGCAGTGCGACCGGCTCCTACGAGCAGTACTTC
- | TRBJ2-5 | TRBV7-9 | TRBD2 | CASSPISGNQETQYF | TGTGCCAGCAGCCCCATTAGCGGGAACCAAGAGACCCAGTACTTC
- | TRBJ2-3 | TRBV27 | - | CASRPPEGVITDTQYF | TGTGCCAGCAGACCTCCCGAGGGAGTAATCACAGATACGCAGTATTTT
- | TRBJ2-7 | TRBV28 | - | CASSLTGLSGEQYF | TGTGCCAGCAGTTTAACTGGGTTGTCTGGCGAGCAGTACTTC
- | TRBJ1-5 | TRBV19 | - | CASTDGTSNQPQHF | TGTGCCAGTACGGACGGGACTAGCAATCAGCCCCAGCATTTT
- | TRBJ2-7 | TRBV4-3 | - | CASSRDLGNEQYF | TGCGCCAGCAGCCGGGACCTTGGGAACGAGCAGTACTTC
- | TRBJ2-4 | TRBV5-6 | - | CASSLTEAKNIQYF | TGTGCCAGCAGCTTAACAGAAGCCAAAAACATTCAGTACTTC
- | TRBJ1-2 | TRBV2 | TRBD1 | CASSEVGDRRNYGYTF | TGTGCCAGCAGTGAGGTCGGGGACAGGAGGAACTATGGCTACACCTTC
- | TRBJ2-1 | TRBV7-9 | - | CASSANEQFF | TGTGCCAGCAGCGCCAATGAGCAGTTCTTC
- | TRBJ2-3 | TRBV4-3 | TRBD2 | CASSQDLAGATDTQYF | TGCGCCAGCAGCCAAGATCTAGCGGGAGCCACAGATACGCAGTATTTT
- | TRBJ2-5 | TRBV7-9 | - | CASSSPYGGAGETQYF | TGTGCCAGCAGCTCCCCTTATGGGGGGGCGGGGGAGACCCAGTACTTC
- | TRBJ2-7 | TRBV6-5 | TRBD1 | CASSYNQGERPYEQYF | TGTGCCAGCAGTTACAATCAGGGGGAGCGTCCCTACGAGCAGTACTTC
- | TRBJ2-1 | TRBV4-1 | - | CASGTPGAYNEQFF | TGCGCCAGCGGGACTCCGGGGGCTTACAATGAGCAGTTCTTC
- | TRBJ2-2 | TRBV11-2 | TRBD1 | CASSSVPGQVQGGTGELFF | TGTGCCAGCAGCTCAGTCCCGGGACAGGTCCAGGGTGGCACCGGGGAGCTGTTTTTT
- | TRBJ2-7 | TRBV29-1 | - | CSVALSYEQYF | TGCAGCGTTGCCCTCTCCTACGAGCAGTACTTC
- | TRBJ1-1 | TRBV19 | TRBD1 | CASSRGQGTEAFF | TGTGCCAGTAGTAGGGGACAGGGCACTGAAGCTTTCTTT
- | TRBJ2-7 | TRBV7-8 | TRBD1 | CASSVQGPYYEQYF | TGTGCCAGCAGCGTACAGGGGCCCTACTACGAGCAGTACTTC
- | TRBJ2-3 | TRBV7-9 | - | CASGDRPDTQYF | TGTGCCAGCGGGGACCGCCCAGATACGCAGTATTTT
- | TRBJ2-7 | TRBV27 | - | CASSLGGSTYEQYF | TGTGCCAGCAGTTTAGGAGGCAGCACCTACGAGCAGTACTTC
- | TRBJ2-1 | TRBV5-1 | - | CASTPGPSDEQFF | TGCGCCAGCACTCCGGGCCCCTCAGATGAGCAGTTCTTC
- | TRBJ2-1 | TRBV15 | - | CATSRDRGNEQFF | TGTGCCACCAGCAGAGATCGAGGGAATGAGCAGTTCTTC
- | TRBJ2-1 | TRBV27 | TRBD1 | CATHVGFGTGYGNEQFF | TGTGCCACCCACGTCGGGTTTGGGACAGGGTACGGCAATGAGCAGTTCTTC
- | TRBJ2-5 | TRBV15 | TRBD1 | CATSSVTGGRETQYF | TGTGCCACCAGCAGTGTGACAGGGGGACGAGAGACCCAGTACTTC
once | TRBJ2-3 | TRBV27 | - | CASQLVTALTDTQYF | TGTGCCAGCCAACTAGTGACAGCTCTCACAGATACGCAGTATTTT
- | TRBJ2-7 | TRBV5-5 | - | CASSPVAGYSYEQYF | TGTGCCAGCAGCCCCGTGGCAGGTTACTCCTACGAGCAGTACTTC
few | TRBJ2-2 | TRBV19 | - | CASSISFRLNTGELFF | TGTGCCAGTAGTATAAGTTTTAGGTTGAACACCGGGGAGCTGTTTTTT
once | TRBJ2-3 | TRBV27 | TRBD1 | CASSSIIASGQGTDTQYF | TGTGCCAGCAGTTCTATTATTGCCTCGGGACAGGGCACAGATACGCAGTATTTT
- | TRBJ1-1 | TRBV9 | - | CASSGLGGNTEAFF | TGTGCCAGCAGCGGTCTGGGCGGAAACACTGAAGCTTTCTTT
- | TRBJ2-7 | TRBV4-3 | TRBD1 | CASSQEIRDSYEQYF | TGCGCCAGCAGCCAAGAAATCCGGGACAGCTACGAGCAGTACTTC
- | TRBJ1-2 | TRBV27 | - | CASTRLGAPYGYTF | TGTGCCAGCACCAGACTCGGGGCGCCCTATGGCTACACCTTC
once | TRBJ2-1 | TRBV7-9 | - | CASSAVPVFLMDEQFF | TGTGCCAGCAGCGCAGTCCCAGTCTTCCTCATGGATGAGCAGTTCTTC
once | TRBJ2-7 | TRBV7-7 | TRBD1 | CASSLVRGTGEYF | TGTGCTAGCAGCTTAGTACGGGGGACAGGGGAGTACTTC
- | TRBJ1-1 | TRBV27 | - | CASKSQRSTEAFF | TGTGCCAGCAAATCCCAGAGGAGCACTGAAGCTTTCTTT
- | TRBJ1-2 | TRBV4-1 | TRBD1 | CASSQEEGQGAVYGYTF | TGCGCCAGCAGCCAAGAGGAAGGACAGGGGGCGGTCTATGGCTACACCTTC
once | TRBJ2-3 | TRBV12-2 | - | CASRSRLAGYYTDTQYF | TGTGCAAGTCGCTCCCGACTAGCGGGATATTACACAGATACGCAGTATTTT
- | TRBJ2-7 | TRBV15 | - | CATSRDHWEQYF | TGTGCCACCAGCAGAGACCACTGGGAGCAGTACTTC
- | TRBJ1-2 | TRBV28 | - | CASTEGAYGYTF | TGTGCCAGCACGGAGGGCGCCTATGGCTACACCTTC
- | TRBJ2-3 | TRBV7-9 | - | CASSLASTDTQYF | TGTGCCAGCAGCTTAGCTTCCACAGATACGCAGTATTTT